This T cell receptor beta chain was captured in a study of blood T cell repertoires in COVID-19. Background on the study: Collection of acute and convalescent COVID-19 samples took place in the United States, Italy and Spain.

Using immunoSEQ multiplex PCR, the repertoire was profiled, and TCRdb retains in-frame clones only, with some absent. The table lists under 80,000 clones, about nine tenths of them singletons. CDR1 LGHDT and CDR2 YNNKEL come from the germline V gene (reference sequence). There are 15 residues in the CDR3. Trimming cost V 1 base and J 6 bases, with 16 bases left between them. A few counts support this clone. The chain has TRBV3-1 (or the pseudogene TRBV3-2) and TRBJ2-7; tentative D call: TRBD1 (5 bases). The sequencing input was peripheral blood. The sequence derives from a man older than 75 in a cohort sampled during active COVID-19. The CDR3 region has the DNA TGTGCCAGCAGCCAAGGCGCAGGGATAGTGGGCGAGCAGTACTTC. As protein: CASSQGAGIVGEQYF.